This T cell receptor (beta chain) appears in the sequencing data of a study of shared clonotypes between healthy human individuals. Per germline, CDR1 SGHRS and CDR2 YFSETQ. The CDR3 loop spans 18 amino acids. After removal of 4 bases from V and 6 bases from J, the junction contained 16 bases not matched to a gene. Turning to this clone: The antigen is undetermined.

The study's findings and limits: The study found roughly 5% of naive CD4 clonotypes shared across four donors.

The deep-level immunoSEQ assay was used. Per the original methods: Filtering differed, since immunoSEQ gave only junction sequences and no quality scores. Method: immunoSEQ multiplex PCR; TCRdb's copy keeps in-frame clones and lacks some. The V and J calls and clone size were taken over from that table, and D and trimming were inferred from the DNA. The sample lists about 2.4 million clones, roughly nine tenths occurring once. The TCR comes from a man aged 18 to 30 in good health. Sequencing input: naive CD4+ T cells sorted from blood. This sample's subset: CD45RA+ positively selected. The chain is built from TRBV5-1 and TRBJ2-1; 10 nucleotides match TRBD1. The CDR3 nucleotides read TGCGCCAGCAGCCGAGTCCCGGGACAGGGACAGGGGTCCAATGAGCAGTTCTTC. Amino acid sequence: CASSRVPGQGQGSNEQFF. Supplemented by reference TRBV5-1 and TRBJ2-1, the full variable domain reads KAGVTQTPRYLIKTRGQQVTLSCSPISGHRSVSWYQQTPGQGLQFLFEYFSETQRNKGNFPGRFSGRQFSNSRSEMNVSTLELGDSALYLCASSRVPGQGQGSNEQFFGPGTRLTVL.